This T cell receptor beta chain was found in a study of T-cell memory formation after mild COVID-19. Study context: Across donors, TCR clusters were largely donor specific. Study findings and constraints: Most CD4+ clones that shrank were in CM and EM, while CD8+ ones turned up in EMRA. Clones contracting day 15 to 85 were balanced CD4/CD8; later expanders leaned CD4+.

About this clonotype itself: Its target is not known.

TCRdb processed the 5' RACE reads anew with MiXCR; each CDR3 protein has one entry. The data show 400,000 to 500,000 distinct CDR3 sequences, 15% to 20% seen once. CDR3 length: 12 amino acids. Germline values: CDR1 DFQATT, CDR2 SNEGSKA (reference sequence). Trimming removed 5 bases at V and 2 bases at J, with 9 bases between. The chain has TRBV20-1 and TRBJ2-5; D gene ambiguous. This clonotype was sampled from an adult woman who had mild COVID-19 (a few samples of this study predate the infection). Cell type and time point are not known. The sequencing input was PBMCs or a T cell subset sorted from them (not recorded which). In DNA form, the CDR3 reads TGCAGTGCTTACCTTGGACAAGAGACCCAGTACTTC. Translating gives CSAYLGQETQYF.